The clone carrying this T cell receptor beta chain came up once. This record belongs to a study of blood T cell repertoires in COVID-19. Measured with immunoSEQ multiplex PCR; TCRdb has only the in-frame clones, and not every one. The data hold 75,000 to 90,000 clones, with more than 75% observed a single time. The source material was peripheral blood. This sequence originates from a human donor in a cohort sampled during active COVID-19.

This CDR3 reads CASSLVQGESQPQHF. The CDR3 DNA is TGTGCCAGCAGCTTAGTCCAGGGGGAGAGTCAGCCCCAGCATTTT. The rearrangement uses TRBV7-6 and TRBJ1-5; TRBD1 matches 7 bases. Germline assignment: CDR1 SGHVS and CDR2 FNYEAQ. V was pared by 1 base and J by 6 bases, with 6 bases of the junction left unmatched. CDR3 size: 15 residues.